One sample yielded the 24 T cell receptor beta chains listed below, sequenced in a study of blood T cell repertoires in COVID-19. The protocol was immunoSEQ multiplex PCR, while the TCRdb copy is restricted to in-frame clones and leaves out a portion. This table has 150,000 to 200,000 clones, roughly 86% appearing once. Sequenced sample: peripheral blood. The receptor set was obtained from a man between 65 and 85 years old with acute or convalescent COVID-19.

V and J are TRBV7-6 and TRBJ2-1; TRBD2 matches at 7 bases. The CDR3 spans 15 residues. The trim removed 1 base at V and 6 bases at J, leaving 6 bases unmatched. Per germline, CDR1 SGHVS and CDR2 FNYEAQ. In DNA form, the CDR3 reads TGTGCCAGCAGCTTAGGTAGGGCTAGCGGCAATGAGCAGTTCTTC. Encoded protein: CASSLGRASGNEQFF.

The rearrangement joins TRBV5-5 to TRBJ2-1; D perhaps matches TRBD2 (6 bases). Trimming pared 0 bases from V and 4 bases from J, leaving 14 bases between. This CDR3 contains 16 residues. Germline-derived CDR1 and CDR2 are SGHKS and YYEKEE (reference sequence). The CDR3 nucleotides read TGTGCCAGCAGCTTGGCGGTAGCGGTTGAATACAATGAGCAGTTCTTC. This sequence encodes CASSLAVAVEYNEQFF.

V usage is TRBV6-5 and J usage is TRBJ1-1, with a possible D match to TRBD1 (5 bases). Germline V gene lookup returns CDR1 MNHEY and CDR2 SVGAGI. The ends were cut back, 7 bases at V and 3 bases at J, with 15 bases in the middle. CDR3 length: 14 amino acids. This CDR3 reads CASTLGLGDTEAFF. The CDR3 DNA reads TGTGCCAGCACCTTGGGACTCGGGGACACTGAAGCTTTCTTT.

This clone is a singleton in its sample. The genes are TRBV29-1 and TRBJ1-2; TRBD1 is a possible D gene (6 bases). The CDR3 totals 14 residues. V was trimmed by 4 bases and J by 4 bases, leaving 16 bases between them. The germline V gene has CDR1 SQVTM and CDR2 ANQGSEA. The CDR3 loop is CSVVQGHQLYGYTF. DNA for the CDR3: TGCAGCGTTGTCCAGGGACACCAACTCTATGGCTACACCTTC.

The CDR3 spells CASSSGTGSGQPQHF. CDR3 coding DNA: TGCGCCAGCAGCTCCGGGACAGGGTCCGGTCAGCCCCAGCATTTT. The V call is TRBV5-1, the J call TRBJ1-5, with TRBD1 matching over 9 bases. With 3 bases clipped from V and 6 bases from J, the junction kept 7 bases outside the gene matches. The CDR3 has 15 amino acids. Germline V gives CDR1 SGHRS, CDR2 YFSETQ.

The rearrangement joins TRBV4-3 to TRBJ1-2, with 10 bases matching TRBD1. The CDR3 runs to 15 residues. The J segment lost 3 bases and the V segment lost 1 base, leaving 2 bases of the junction unmatched. CDR1 and CDR2 from the germline V gene are LGHNA and YSLEER. The CDR3 loop is CASSQVGTGDYGYTF. The CDR3 nucleotides are TGCGCCAGCAGCCAAGTTGGGACAGGGGACTATGGCTACACCTTC.

The chain recombines TRBV3-1 (or the pseudogene TRBV3-2) with TRBJ1-2, with 10 bases aligning to TRBD1. Trimming took 5 bases from V and 7 from J; bases not matched to a gene: 7. Looked up from germline, CDR1 is LGHDT and CDR2 is YNNKEL (reference sequence). The CDR3 has 14 amino acids. CDR3 amino acids: CASSFDGTGVGYTF. The CDR3 nucleotides read TGTGCCAGCAGCTTCGACGGGACAGGGGTTGGCTACACCTTC.

This clone was seen a single time. This chain joins TRBV5-1 and TRBJ1-6; 7 bases match TRBD1. Germline assignment: CDR1 SGHRS and CDR2 YFSETQ. The CDR3 has 17 residues. After removal of 0 bases from V and 2 bases from J, the junction contained 5 bases not matched to a gene. CDR3 in DNA: TGCGCCAGCAGCTTGGGACAGGGAGCCCCCTATAATTCACCCCTCCACTTT. This translates into CASSLGQGAPYNSPLHF. The complete variable domain, with remaining parts taken from reference TRBV5-1 and TRBJ1-6, reads KAGVTQTPRYLIKTRGQQVTLSCSPISGHRSVSWYQQTPGQGLQFLFEYFSETQRNKGNFPGRFSGRQFSNSRSEMNVSTLELGDSALYLCASSLGQGAPYNSPLHFGNGTRLTVT.

The chain combines TRBV29-1 with TRBJ2-3; 10 bases fit TRBD2. The J segment lost 1 base and the V segment lost 7 bases, leaving 14 bases of the junction unmatched. The CDR3 length is 17 residues. Germline V gives CDR1 SQVTM, CDR2 ANQGSEA. The CDR3 loop is CSATSGVYLSGTDTQYF. The CDR3 region has the DNA TGCAGCGCAACTAGCGGGGTCTATCTTTCTGGCACAGATACGCAGTATTTT.

The chain employs TRBV24-1 and TRBJ1-6; D may be TRBD1 (5 bases). CDR3 size: 18 residues. V was shortened by 5 bases and J by 0 bases, with 16 bases between the two germline ends. CDR1 KGHDR and CDR2 SFDVKD come from the germline V gene. DNA for the CDR3: TGTGCCACCAGTGCCAACTGGGGGGTAGCCTCCTATAATTCACCCCTCCACTTT. Translating it yields CATSANWGVASYNSPLHF.

In this sample, this clone turned up a few times. The chain is built from TRBV19 and TRBJ1-5; 7 nucleotides agree with TRBD1. V was clipped by 2 bases and J by 1 base; unmatched bases: 5. This CDR3 has 16 residues. The germline V gene encodes CDR1 LNHDA and CDR2 SQIVND (reference sequence). Written as DNA, the CDR3 is TGTGCCAGTAGTATACAGGCCAGGGGGAGCAATCAGCCCCAGCATTTT. Protein product: CASSIQARGSNQPQHF.

V usage is TRBV6-5 and J usage is TRBJ2-2; tentative D call: TRBD1 (6 bases). Looked up from germline, CDR1 is MNHEY and CDR2 is SVGAGI. The CDR3 contains 14 residues. Trimming cost V 5 bases and J 1 base, with 8 bases left between them. CDR3 DNA sequence: TGTGCCAGCAGTAGGGGGTTGAACACCGGGGAGCTGTTTTTT. This codes for CASSRGLNTGELFF.

The chain couples TRBV29-1 to TRBJ2-1, with TRBD2 identical over 9 bases. CDR3 size: 14 residues. V was clipped by 2 bases and J by 9 bases; unmatched bases: 8. In germline, CDR1 is SQVTM, CDR2 ANQGSEA. CDR3 coding DNA: TGCAGCGTTGAACTAGCGGGGATTGGTCGTGAGCAGTTCTTC. Protein sequence: CSVELAGIGREQFF.

CDR3: CASSQDGPSRDRALGTGELFF. The CDR3 bases are TGTGCCAGCAGCCAAGATGGACCTTCACGGGACAGGGCCCTTGGAACCGGGGAGCTGTTTTTT. V and J are TRBV4-2 and TRBJ2-2; 9 bases fit TRBD1. The trim removed 0 bases at V and 5 bases at J, leaving 19 bases unmatched. Germline CDR1 and CDR2: LGHNA and YNFKEQ. The CDR3 length is 21 residues.

This chain joins TRBV27 and TRBJ1-5; 9 bases match TRBD1. CDR3 size: 20 residues. Per germline, CDR1 MNHEY and CDR2 SMNVEV (reference sequence). Trimming at V came to 3 bases and at J to 1 base, leaving 16 bases not matched to a gene. DNA of the CDR3: TGTGCCAGCAGTTTCCCCGGTCCCGGGACAGGGAAGTTAAGCAATCAGCCCCAGCATTTT. This translates into CASSFPGPGTGKLSNQPQHF.

The chain recombines TRBV7-9 with TRBJ1-4; D unclear. CDR1 is SEHNR and CDR2 is FQNEAQ in the germline V gene (reference sequence). This CDR3 has 14 residues. Trimming pared 4 bases from V and 8 bases from J, leaving 14 bases between. This chain's CDR3 is CASSSRAQEEKLFF. CDR3 bases: TGTGCCAGCAGCTCGAGGGCGCAAGAGGAAAAACTGTTTTTT. Full variable domain (remainder filled in from reference TRBV7-9 and TRBJ1-4): DTGVSQNPRHKITKRGQNVTFRCDPISEHNRLYWYRQTLGQGPEFLTYFQNEAQLEKSRLLSDRFSAERPKGSFSTLEIQRTEQGDSAMYLCASSSRAQEEKLFFGSGTQLSVL.

The gene calls are TRBV28 and TRBJ1-5; D might be TRBD1 (6 bases). V dropped 7 bases and J dropped 6 bases, with 16 bases sitting between them. The CDR3 extends over 14 amino acids. Germline values: CDR1 MDHEN, CDR2 SYDVKM. CDR3 protein: CASTLGGAGQPQHF. The CDR3 DNA reads as TGTGCCAGCACCCTAGGGGGGGCCGGTCAGCCCCAGCATTTT. Full variable domain (rest looked up from reference TRBV28 and TRBJ1-5): DVKVTQSSRYLVKRTGEKVFLECVQDMDHENMFWYRQDPGLGLRLIYFSYDVKMKEKGDIPEGYSVSREKKERFSLILESASTNQTSMYLCASTLGGAGQPQHFGDGTRLSIL.

The V and J genes are TRBV6-5 and TRBJ2-3; D not certain. Germline V gives CDR1 MNHEY, CDR2 SVGAGI. The CDR3 contains 13 residues. CDR3 DNA sequence: TGTGTACTTCAGGTACACGCTTCAGATACGCAGTATTTT. Encoded protein: CVLQVHASDTQYF.

This chain's CDR3 is CASSFRQGADTQYF. Written as DNA, the CDR3 is TGTGCCAGCAGCTTCCGACAGGGGGCAGATACGCAGTATTTT. The genes are TRBV7-2 and TRBJ2-3, with TRBD1 matching 9 bases. CDR1 SGHTA and CDR2 FQGNSA come from the germline V gene. The length of the CDR3 is 14 residues. Losses at the gene ends were 3 bases for V and 4 bases for J; bases not matched to a gene: 2.

V and J are TRBV5-8 and TRBJ1-1; 8 nucleotides match TRBD1. With 0 bases clipped from V and 5 bases from J, the junction kept 3 bases outside the gene matches. Germline V gives CDR1 SGHTS, CDR2 YDEGEE. The CDR3 totals 14 residues. Here the CDR3 DNA reads TGTGCCAGCAGCTTGGGGACAGGGTCGACTGAAGCTTTCTTT. Its translation: CASSLGTGSTEAFF.

J is TRBJ2-5 and V is TRBV1; the table's D call TRBD2 went unverified against the DNA. TRBV1 is a pseudogene. CDR3 length equals 16 residues. CDR3 residues: CTSNHGVFCLQETQYF. CDR3 nucleotides: TGCACCAGCAACCACGGGGTCTTCTGCTTGCAAGAGACCCAGTACTTC.

V gene TRBV7-8 combines with J gene TRBJ1-5, with 8 nucleotides matching TRBD1. Germline-derived CDR1 and CDR2 are SGHVS and FQNEAQ. With 5 bases clipped from V and 4 bases from J, the junction kept 7 bases outside the gene matches. The CDR3 extends over 15 amino acids. CDR3 residues: CASSPRQGTNQPQHF. In DNA form, the CDR3 reads TGTGCCAGCAGCCCGAGACAGGGGACTAATCAGCCCCAGCATTTT.

The gene calls are TRBV5-4 and TRBJ1-1; D might be TRBD1 (5 bases). Germline CDR1 reads SGHNT; CDR2 reads YYREEE (reference sequence). Between the trimmed V and J ends, which lost 4 bases and 1 base, there was a span of 14 bases. The CDR3 extends over 15 amino acids. The CDR3 loop is CASSPVRGRNTEAFF. DNA for the CDR3: TGTGCCAGCAGCCCCGTTCGGGGGAGGAACACTGAAGCTTTCTTT.

V and J are TRBV6-2 or TRBV6-3 and TRBJ2-7; 8 bases are shared with TRBD1. Trimming removed 0 bases from V and 3 bases from J; junction bases left unmatched: 10. The CDR3 extends over 17 amino acids. Germline V gene sequence: CDR1 MNHEY, CDR2 SVGEGT. DNA of the CDR3: TGTGCCAGCAGTTACTCGATACCGGACAGGGTTTTCTACGAGCAGTACTTC. As protein: CASSYSIPDRVFYEQYF.